The 8 T cell receptor beta chains given below trace back to one sample, sequenced in a study of T cells in Graves' hyperthyroidism and ophthalmopathy. TCR beta CDR3 regions were amplified from RNA transcripts. With the HTBI primer set, the TCR CDR3 went through a first round of RT-PCR. Via MiXCR, TCRdb re-called the multiplex PCR reads, giving one row per CDR3 protein. The top ten clones hold 9.5% to 13% of a sample with some 98,000 distinct CDR3 sequences, 35% to 45% of them seen once. Material: peripheral blood or thyroid tissue (not recorded which). These receptors all come from a woman aged 25 to 39 with Graves' hyperthyroidism.

This clonotype was observed at least ten times. The CDR3 DNA reads TGTGCCAGCAGCGCGGACAGGGGGCGGGAAAAACTGTTTTTT. Translation gives CASSADRGREKLFF. The chain links TRBV7-2 to TRBJ1-4, with 11 bases that match TRBD1. V lost 5 bases to trimming and J lost 8 bases; unmatched junction nucleotides: 4. This CDR3 has 14 amino acids. Germline V gives CDR1 SGHTA, CDR2 FQGNSA. Full variable domain (outside the CDR3, taken from reference TRBV7-2 and TRBJ1-4): GAGVSQSPSNKVTEKGKDVELRCDPISGHTALYWYRQSLGQGLEFLIYFQGNSAPDKSGLPSDRFSAERTGGSVSTLTIQRTQQEDSAVYLCASSADRGREKLFFGSGTQLSVL.

The rearrangement uses TRBV9 and TRBJ1-2, with D perhaps TRBD1 (5 bases). Trimming left V 0 bases short and J 4 bases short, with 7 bases between. Germline V CDR1 and CDR2: SGDLS, YYNGEE. CDR3 length: 13 amino acids. The CDR3 sequence: CASSVGGGYGYTF. DNA of the CDR3: TGTGCCAGCAGCGTAGGGGGGGGCTATGGCTACACCTTC.

The rearrangement joins TRBV18 to TRBJ2-7, with D possibly TRBD1 on 5 matching bases. The CDR3 totals 13 residues. CDR1 and CDR2 from the germline V gene are KGHSH and LQKENI. Trimming pared 6 bases from V and 5 bases from J, leaving 14 bases between. CDR3 DNA sequence: TGTGCCAGCTCGAGCAGGGATGGGAACGAGCAGTACTTC. It is translated as CASSSRDGNEQYF.

This clonotype was counted at least ten times. The gene calls are TRBV20-1 and TRBJ1-4; possibly TRBD1 for D (5 bases). CDR1 DFQATT and CDR2 SNEGSKA come from the germline V gene (reference sequence). V was clipped by 2 bases and J by 0 bases, with 13 bases between them. The CDR3 sequence is 16 residues long. The CDR3 DNA sequence: TGCAGTGCTAGAAGGCAGGGATCTGCAACTAATGAAAAACTGTTTTTT. Translation gives CSARRQGSATNEKLFF.

This chain joins TRBV6-5 and TRBJ1-6; the D is unclear. In germline, CDR1 is MNHEY, CDR2 SVGAGI. Deletions cut 0 bases from V and 14 bases from J, with 11 bases between. The CDR3 spans 13 residues. CDR3 sequence: CASSYSKSGTLHF. CDR3 coding DNA: TGTGCCAGCAGTTACTCGAAGAGCGGGACCCTCCACTTT.

The rearrangement links TRBV29-1 to TRBJ2-2; weak D call: TRBD2 (6 bases). The CDR3 contains 12 residues. Trimming took off 4 bases at V and 7 bases at J, with 10 bases between the two ends. Germline CDR1 SQVTM, CDR2 ANQGSEA. The CDR3 nucleotides read TGCAGCGTTGGGAGGGTGAGCGGGGAGCTGTTTTTT. Its translation is CSVGRVSGELFF.

The V gene is TRBV7-9, the J gene TRBJ2-2; 8 positions match TRBD2. Germline values: CDR1 SEHNR, CDR2 FQNEAQ (reference sequence). The CDR3 consists of 13 residues. With V trimmed by 9 bases and J by 1 base, 1 base remained unmatched. The CDR3 protein is CARLAVNTGELFF. The CDR3 DNA reads TGTGCCAGACTAGCGGTGAACACCGGGGAGCTGTTTTTT.

The gene calls are TRBV12-3 or TRBV12-4 and TRBJ2-5; 9 bases align to TRBD1. This CDR3 is built from 15 residues. Trimming removed 6 bases from V and 5 bases from J; junction bases left unmatched: 10. CDR3 amino acids: CASSSPGQGGETQYF. In DNA form, the CDR3 reads TGTGCCAGCAGCTCACCGGGACAGGGCGGGGAGACCCAGTACTTC.